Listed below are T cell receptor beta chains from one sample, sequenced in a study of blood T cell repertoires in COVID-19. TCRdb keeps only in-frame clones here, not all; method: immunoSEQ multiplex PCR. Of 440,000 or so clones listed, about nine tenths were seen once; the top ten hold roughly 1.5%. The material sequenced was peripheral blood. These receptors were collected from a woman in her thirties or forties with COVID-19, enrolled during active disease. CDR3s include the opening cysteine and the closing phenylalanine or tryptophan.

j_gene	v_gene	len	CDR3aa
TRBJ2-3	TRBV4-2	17	CASSQGLSGDDTDTQYF
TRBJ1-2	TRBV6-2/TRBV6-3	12	CASSYAGYGYTF
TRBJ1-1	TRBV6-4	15	CASSDSTTGATEAFF
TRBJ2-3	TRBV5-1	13	CASSLDSKDTQYF
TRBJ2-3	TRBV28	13	CASSLKQGDTQYF
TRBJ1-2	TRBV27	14	CASSFSRGQDGYTF
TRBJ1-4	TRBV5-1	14	CASSSGRDNEKLFF
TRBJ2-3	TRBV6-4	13	CASSDQGTDTQYF
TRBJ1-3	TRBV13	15	CASSLLGPSGNTIYF
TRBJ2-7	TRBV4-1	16	CASSIVMVQGPYEQYF
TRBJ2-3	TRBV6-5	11	CASSLRDTQYF
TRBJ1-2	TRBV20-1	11	CSARESYGYTF
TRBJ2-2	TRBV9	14	CASSVGTVTGELFF
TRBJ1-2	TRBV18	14	CASSPGQGGYGYTF
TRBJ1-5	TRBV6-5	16	CASSYSSGGFNQPQHF
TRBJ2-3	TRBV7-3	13	CASSSSGGDTQYF
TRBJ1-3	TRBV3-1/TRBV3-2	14	CASSQGGTGNTIYF
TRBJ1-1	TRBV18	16	CASSPLLGQVGTEAFF
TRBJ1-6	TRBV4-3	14	CASSRRGTGGPLHF
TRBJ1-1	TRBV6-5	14	CASRPREGPPEAFF
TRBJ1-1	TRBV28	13	CASKQRLNTEAFF
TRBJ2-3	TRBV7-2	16	CASSLVGTGGENTQYF
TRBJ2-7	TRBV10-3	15	CAITGTGGGASEQYF
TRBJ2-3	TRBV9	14	CASSVQGITDTQYF
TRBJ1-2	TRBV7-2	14	CASSQKPDSYGYTF
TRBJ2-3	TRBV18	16	CASSPNRGVRADTQYF
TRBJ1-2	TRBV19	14	CASTPSQGAGGYTF
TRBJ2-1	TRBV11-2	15	CASSFGTSGSYEQFF
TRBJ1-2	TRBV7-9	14	CASIKDSPHYGYTF
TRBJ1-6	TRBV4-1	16	CASSQERISNNSPLHF